This T cell receptor beta chain was observed in a study of cytomegalovirus exposure and HLA in healthy donors. Regarding the study as a whole: A later analysis reportedly found fewer N-insertions in an Asian-associated ancestry cluster than the roughly 670-donor mean. Being productive about 90% or about 30% of the time was typical of most TCR beta V segments in an earlier analysis.

Turning to this clone: Its antigen is as yet unknown.

The PCR used 60 Vbeta and 13 Jbeta primers. In the authors' methods: Approximately 9.9 million of tens of millions of unique TCR beta chains were shared, per a later count. Here immunoSEQ multiplex PCR was the method, and the copy in TCRdb shows in-frame clones only, minus some. Clone size and V and J calls were adopted from that table, with D and trimming inferred from the DNA. Of around 69,000 clones in the sample, roughly 67% were seen once. The ends were cut back, 4 bases at V and 1 base at J, with 15 bases in the middle. Germline assignment: CDR1 LNHDA and CDR2 SQIVND (reference sequence). The CDR3 totals 16 residues.

The specimen was PBMCs. This clonotype originated in a man aged 35-49 years in good health and CMV-seropositive. The chain couples TRBV19 to TRBJ2-3; D unclear. The CDR3 sequence: CASSTPYESGTDTQYF. The DNA for the CDR3 is TGTGCCAGTAGTACCCCCTATGAAAGCGGCACAGATACGCAGTATTTT. Full variable domain (rest looked up from reference TRBV19 and TRBJ2-3): DGGITQSPKYLFRKEGQNVTLSCEQNLNHDAMYWYRQDPGQGLRLIYYSQIVNDFQKGDIAEGYSVSREKKESFPLTVTSAQKNPTAFYLCASSTPYESGTDTQYFGPGTRLTVL.